The present entry profiles one T cell receptor (beta chain) with its context. These data are taken from a study of T-cell memory formation after mild COVID-19. TCRdb ran MiXCR on the 5' RACE reads and lists one entry per CDR3 protein. This sample has 300,000 to 400,000 distinct CDR3 sequences, with under 15% found just once. This CDR3 has 15 residues. The V gene lost 6 bases and the J gene lost 3 bases, with 12 bases spanning the gap. Germline V gives CDR1 MNHEY, CDR2 SVGAGI. What was sequenced was PBMCs or a T cell subset sorted from them (not recorded which). The gene calls are TRBV6-5 and TRBJ2-6, with no clear D. The source of this sequence is a man younger than 35 who had mild COVID-19 (a few samples of this study predate the infection). Cell type and time point are not known. The CDR3 loop reads CASRPHRGGANVLTF. The DNA of the CDR3 is TGTGCCAGCAGACCACACAGAGGTGGGGCCAACGTCCTGACTTTC.